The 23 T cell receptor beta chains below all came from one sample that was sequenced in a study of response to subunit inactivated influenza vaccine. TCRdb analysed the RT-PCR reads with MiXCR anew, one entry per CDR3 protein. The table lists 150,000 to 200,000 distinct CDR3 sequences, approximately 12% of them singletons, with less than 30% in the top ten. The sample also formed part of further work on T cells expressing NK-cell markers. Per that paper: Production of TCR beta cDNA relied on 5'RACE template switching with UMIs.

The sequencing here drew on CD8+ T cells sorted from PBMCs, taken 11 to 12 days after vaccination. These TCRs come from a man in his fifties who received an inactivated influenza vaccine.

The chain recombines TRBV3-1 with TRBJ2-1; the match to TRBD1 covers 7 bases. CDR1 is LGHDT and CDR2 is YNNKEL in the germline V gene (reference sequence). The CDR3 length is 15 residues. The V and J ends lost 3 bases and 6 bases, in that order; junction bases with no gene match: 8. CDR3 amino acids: CASSQGTTGTNEQFF. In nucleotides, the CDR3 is TGTGCCAGCAGCCAGGGCACGACAGGGACCAATGAGCAGTTCTTC.

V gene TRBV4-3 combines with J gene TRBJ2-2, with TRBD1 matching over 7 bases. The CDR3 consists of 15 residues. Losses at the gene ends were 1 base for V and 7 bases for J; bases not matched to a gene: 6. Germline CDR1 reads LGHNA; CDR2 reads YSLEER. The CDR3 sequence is CASSQATDRDGELFF. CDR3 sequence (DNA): TGCGCCAGCAGCCAAGCCACCGACAGGGACGGGGAGCTGTTTTTT.

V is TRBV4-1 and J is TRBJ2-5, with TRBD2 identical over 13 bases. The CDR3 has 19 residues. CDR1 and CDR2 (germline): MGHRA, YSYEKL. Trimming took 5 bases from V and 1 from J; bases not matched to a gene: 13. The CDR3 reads CASSSRPLAGGPPQETQYF. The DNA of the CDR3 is TGCGCCAGCAGCTCCCGACCACTAGCGGGGGGGCCCCCCCAAGAGACCCAGTACTTC.

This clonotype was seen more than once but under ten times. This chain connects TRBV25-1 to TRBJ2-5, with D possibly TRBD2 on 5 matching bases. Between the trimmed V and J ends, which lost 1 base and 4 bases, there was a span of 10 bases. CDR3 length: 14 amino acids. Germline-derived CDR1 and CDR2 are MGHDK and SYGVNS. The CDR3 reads CASSESRGVETQYF. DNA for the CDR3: TGTGCCAGCAGTGAATCCCGGGGTGTAGAGACCCAGTACTTC.

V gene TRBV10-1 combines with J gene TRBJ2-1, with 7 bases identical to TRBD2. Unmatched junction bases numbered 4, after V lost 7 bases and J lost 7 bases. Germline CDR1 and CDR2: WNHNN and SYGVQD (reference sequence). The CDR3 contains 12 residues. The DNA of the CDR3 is TGCGCCAGCAATGACGGGGGGAATGAGCAGTTCTTC. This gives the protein CASNDGGNEQFF.

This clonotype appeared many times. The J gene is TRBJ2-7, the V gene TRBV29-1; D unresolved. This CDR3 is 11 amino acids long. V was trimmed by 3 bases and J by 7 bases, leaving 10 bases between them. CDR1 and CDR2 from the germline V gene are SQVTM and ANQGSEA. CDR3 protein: CSVDTLGEQYF. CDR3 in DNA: TGCAGCGTTGACACGTTAGGAGAGCAGTACTTC.

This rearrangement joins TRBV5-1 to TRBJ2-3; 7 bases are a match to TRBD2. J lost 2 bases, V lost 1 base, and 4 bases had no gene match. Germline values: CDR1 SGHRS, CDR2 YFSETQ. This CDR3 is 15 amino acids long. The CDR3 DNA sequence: TGCGCCAGCAGCTTGAGCGGGAACCCCACAGATACGCAGTATTTT. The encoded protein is CASSLSGNPTDTQYF.

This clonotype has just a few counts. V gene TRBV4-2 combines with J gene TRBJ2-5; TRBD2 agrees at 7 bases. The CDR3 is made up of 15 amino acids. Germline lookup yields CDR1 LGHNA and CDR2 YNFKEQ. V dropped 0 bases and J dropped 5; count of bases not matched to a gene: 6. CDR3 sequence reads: CASSQDAWTSETQYF. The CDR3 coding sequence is TGTGCCAGCAGCCAAGATGCGTGGACTAGTGAGACCCAGTACTTC.

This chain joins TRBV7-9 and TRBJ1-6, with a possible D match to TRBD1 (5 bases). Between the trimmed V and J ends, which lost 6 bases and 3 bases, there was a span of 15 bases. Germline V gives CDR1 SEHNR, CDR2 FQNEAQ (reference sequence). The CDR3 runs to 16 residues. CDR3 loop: CASSTAGGDYNSPLHF. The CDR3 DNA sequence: TGTGCCAGCAGTACCGCGGGGGGTGACTATAATTCACCCCTCCACTTT.

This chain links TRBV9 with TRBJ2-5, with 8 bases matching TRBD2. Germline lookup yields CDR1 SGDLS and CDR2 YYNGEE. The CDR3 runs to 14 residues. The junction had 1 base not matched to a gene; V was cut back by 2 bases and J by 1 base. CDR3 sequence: CASSVAGGQETQYF. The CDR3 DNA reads TGTGCCAGCAGCGTGGCGGGGGGCCAAGAGACCCAGTACTTC.

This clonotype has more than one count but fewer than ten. The CDR3 DNA follows: TGTGCCAGCAGCGTGGGGGGGCTGAGTGAGCAGTTCTTC. This codes for CASSVGGLSEQFF. The chain recombines TRBV2 with TRBJ2-1; tentative D call: TRBD2 (7 bases). This CDR3 is 13 amino acids long. V lost 6 bases and J lost 9, with 15 bases in between. The V gene's germline CDR1 is SNHLY and CDR2 FYNNEI.

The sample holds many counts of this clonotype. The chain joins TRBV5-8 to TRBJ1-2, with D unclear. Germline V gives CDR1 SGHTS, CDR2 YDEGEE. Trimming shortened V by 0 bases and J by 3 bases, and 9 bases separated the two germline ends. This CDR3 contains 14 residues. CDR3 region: CASSLVGSYYGYTF. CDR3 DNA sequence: TGTGCCAGCAGCTTGGTAGGGTCTTACTATGGCTACACCTTC.

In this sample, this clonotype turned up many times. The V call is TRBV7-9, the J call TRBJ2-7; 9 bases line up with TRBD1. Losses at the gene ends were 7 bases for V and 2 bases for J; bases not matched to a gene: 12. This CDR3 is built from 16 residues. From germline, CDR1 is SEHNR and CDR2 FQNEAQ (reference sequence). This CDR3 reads CASTPTGGTGTYEQYF. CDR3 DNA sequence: TGTGCCAGCACCCCCACAGGGGGGACAGGGACCTACGAGCAGTACTTC.

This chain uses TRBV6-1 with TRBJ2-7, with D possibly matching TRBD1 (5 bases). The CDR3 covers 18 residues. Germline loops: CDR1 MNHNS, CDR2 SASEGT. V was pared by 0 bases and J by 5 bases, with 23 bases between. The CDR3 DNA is TGTGCCAGCAGTGAAGCGCTTCCGTGGCAGGGATACTACGACGAGCAGTACTTC. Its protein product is CASSEALPWQGYYDEQYF.

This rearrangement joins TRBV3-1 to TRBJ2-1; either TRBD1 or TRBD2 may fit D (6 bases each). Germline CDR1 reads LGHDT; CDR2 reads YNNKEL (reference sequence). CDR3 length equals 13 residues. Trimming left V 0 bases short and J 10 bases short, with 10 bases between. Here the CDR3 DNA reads TGTGCCAGCAGCCAAGACTGGGGGGCCGAGCAGTTCTTC. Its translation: CASSQDWGAEQFF.

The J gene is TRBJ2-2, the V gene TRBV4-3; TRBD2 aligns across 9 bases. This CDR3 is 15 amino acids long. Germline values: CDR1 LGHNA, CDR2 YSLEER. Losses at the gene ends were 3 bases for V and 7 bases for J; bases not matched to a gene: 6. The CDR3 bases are TGCGCCAGCAGCCATAGCGGGAGCGGAATCGGGGAGCTGTTTTTT. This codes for CASSHSGSGIGELFF.

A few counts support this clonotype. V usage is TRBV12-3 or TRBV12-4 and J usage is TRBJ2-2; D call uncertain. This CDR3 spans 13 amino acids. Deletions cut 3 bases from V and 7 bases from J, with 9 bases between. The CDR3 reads CASSFLFGGELFF. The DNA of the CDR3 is TGTGCCAGCAGTTTCTTGTTCGGCGGGGAGCTGTTTTTT.

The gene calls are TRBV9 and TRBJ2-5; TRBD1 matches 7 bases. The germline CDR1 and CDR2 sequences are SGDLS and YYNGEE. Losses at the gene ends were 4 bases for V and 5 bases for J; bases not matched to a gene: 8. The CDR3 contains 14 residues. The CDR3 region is CASSTWDSGETQYF. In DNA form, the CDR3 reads TGTGCCAGCAGCACATGGGACAGTGGGGAGACCCAGTACTTC.

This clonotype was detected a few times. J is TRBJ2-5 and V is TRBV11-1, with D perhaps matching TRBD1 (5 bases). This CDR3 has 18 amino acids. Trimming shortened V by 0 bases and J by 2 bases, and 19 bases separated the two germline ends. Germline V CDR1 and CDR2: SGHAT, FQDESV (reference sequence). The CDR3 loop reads CASSLALGQAKGQETQYF. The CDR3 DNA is TGTGCCAGCAGCTTAGCCCTTGGACAAGCTAAGGGGCAAGAGACCCAGTACTTC.

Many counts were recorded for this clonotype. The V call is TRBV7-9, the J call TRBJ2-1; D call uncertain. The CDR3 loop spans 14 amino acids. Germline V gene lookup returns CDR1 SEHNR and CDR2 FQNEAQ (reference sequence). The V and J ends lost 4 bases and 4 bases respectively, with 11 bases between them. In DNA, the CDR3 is TGTGCCAGCAGCTCTGGTGGATTTTACAATGAGCAGTTCTTC. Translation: CASSSGGFYNEQFF.

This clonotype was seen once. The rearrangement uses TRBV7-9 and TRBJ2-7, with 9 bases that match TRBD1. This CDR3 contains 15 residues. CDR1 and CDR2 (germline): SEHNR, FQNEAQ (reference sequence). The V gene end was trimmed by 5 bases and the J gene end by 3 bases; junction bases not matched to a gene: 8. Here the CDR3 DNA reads TGTGCCAGCAGCCTTGTCCGGGACAGGGTCTACGAGCAGTACTTC. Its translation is CASSLVRDRVYEQYF. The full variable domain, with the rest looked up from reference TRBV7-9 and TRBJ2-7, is DTGVSQNPRHKITKRGQNVTFRCDPISEHNRLYWYRQTLGQGPEFLTYFQNEAQLEKSRLLSDRFSAERPKGSFSTLEIQRTEQGDSAMYLCASSLVRDRVYEQYFGPGTRLTVT.

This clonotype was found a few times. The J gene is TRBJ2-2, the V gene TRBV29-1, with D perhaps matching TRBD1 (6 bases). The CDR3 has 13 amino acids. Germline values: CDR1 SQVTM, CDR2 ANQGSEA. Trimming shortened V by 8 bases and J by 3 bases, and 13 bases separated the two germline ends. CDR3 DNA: TGCAGCTGCTCGGCAGGGGACACCGGGGAGCTGTTTTTT. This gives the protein CSCSAGDTGELFF.

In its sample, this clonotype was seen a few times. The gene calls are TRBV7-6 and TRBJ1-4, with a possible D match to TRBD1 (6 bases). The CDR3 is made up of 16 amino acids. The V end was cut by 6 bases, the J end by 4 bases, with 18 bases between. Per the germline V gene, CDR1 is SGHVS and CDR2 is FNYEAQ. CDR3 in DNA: TGTGCCAGCAGTCCAACCCCAGGGGCGTTTAATGAAAAACTGTTTTTT. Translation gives CASSPTPGAFNEKLFF.